Listed here is a single T cell receptor beta chain. This table comes from immunoSEQ multiplex PCR, and its TCRdb copy is limited to in-frame clones, with some not included. The sample includes tens of thousands of clones, nearly 90% of them seen just once. The record originates from a study of PD-L1 blockade in urothelial cancer. Between the trimmed V and J ends, which lost 0 bases and 4 bases, there was a span of 18 bases. The CDR3 consists of 16 residues. Germline V gene lookup returns CDR1 SQVTM and CDR2 ANQGSEA. This TCR was recovered from a man in his sixties with urothelial cancer. Sequenced material: PBMCs, taken around atezolizumab (anti-PD-L1) treatment. The V gene is TRBV29-1, the J gene TRBJ1-1; unclear D gene. In nucleotides, the CDR3 is TGCAGCGTTGAAGAATTTAGGAGCCGACGGGGCACTGAAGCTTTCTTT. Its protein product is CSVEEFRSRRGTEAFF.